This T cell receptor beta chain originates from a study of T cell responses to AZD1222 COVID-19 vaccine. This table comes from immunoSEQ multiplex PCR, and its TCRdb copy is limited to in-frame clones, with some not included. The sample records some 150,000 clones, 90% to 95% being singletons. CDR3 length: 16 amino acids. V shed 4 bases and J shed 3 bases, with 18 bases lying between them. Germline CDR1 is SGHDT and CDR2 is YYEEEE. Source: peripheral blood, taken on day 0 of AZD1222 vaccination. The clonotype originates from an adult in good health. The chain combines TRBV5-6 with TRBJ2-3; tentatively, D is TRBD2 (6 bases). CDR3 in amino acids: CASSLVTGDRTDTQYF. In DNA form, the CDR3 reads TGTGCCAGCAGCCTGGTCACGGGGGATAGGACAGATACGCAGTATTTT.